Below, 15 T cell receptor beta chains from the same sample are listed, as sequenced in a study of beta chain features in type 1 diabetes. Every isolated RNA sample was fully reverse transcribed, so sequencing captured expressed TCRB transcripts. This table comes from immunoSEQ multiplex PCR, and its TCRdb copy is limited to in-frame clones, with some not included. The data hold about 320,000 clones, with approximately 15% observed a single time. Sequencing was performed on central memory CD4+ T cells from blood. The receptors stem from a man aged 25-40 years in good health.

The V call is TRBV7-8, the J call TRBJ1-6; TRBD1 is a possible D gene (5 bases). The CDR3 loop spans 16 amino acids. Per germline, CDR1 SGHVS and CDR2 FQNEAQ. Trimming took 5 bases from V and 8 from J, leaving 19 bases between them. CDR3 protein: CASSPRDWRGDSPLHF. CDR3 nucleotide sequence: TGTGCCAGCAGCCCCAGGGACTGGCGTGGAGATTCACCCCTCCACTTT.

This clone was counted only a few times. V gene TRBV20-1 combines with J gene TRBJ2-3; D might be TRBD1 (5 bases). The CDR3 runs 11 residues. Germline V gene lookup returns CDR1 DFQATT and CDR2 SNEGSKA (reference sequence). The V end was cut by 5 bases, the J end by 6 bases, with 9 bases between. This CDR3 reads CSAGRVDTQYF. DNA of the CDR3: TGCAGTGCTGGCAGGGTGGATACGCAGTATTTT.

The chain employs TRBV11-2 and TRBJ2-7; 7 nucleotides align to TRBD2. The CDR3 runs to 11 residues. V dropped 6 bases and J dropped 6; count of bases not matched to a gene: 2. The V gene's germline CDR1 is SGHAT and CDR2 FQNNGV. CDR3 in amino acids: CASRSGGEQYF. The CDR3 DNA is TGTGCCAGCAGGTCGGGGGGCGAGCAGTACTTC.

A few counts support this clone. The gene calls are TRBV11-1 and TRBJ2-1, with unresolved D. Germline assignment: CDR1 SGHAT and CDR2 FQDESV (reference sequence). The CDR3 spans 16 residues. Trimming stripped 5 bases from V and 4 bases from J, with 18 bases between. CDR3 residues: CASSPLVHATYNEQFF. CDR3 DNA: TGTGCCAGCAGCCCGCTCGTCCATGCCACTTACAATGAGCAGTTCTTC.

The chain has TRBV2 and TRBJ2-7; TRBD2 is a possible D gene (6 bases). The CDR3 is 15 amino acids. V lost 8 bases and J 5 bases, leaving 22 bases between the germline ends. Germline CDR1 and CDR2: SNHLY and FYNNEI. CDR3 loop: CASDDGWGSGDEQYV. CDR3 in DNA: TGTGCCAGCGATGATGGGTGGGGTAGCGGCGACGAGCAGTACGTC.

The chain uses TRBV2 and TRBJ2-1; possibly TRBD1 or TRBD2 for D (5 bases each). Per germline, CDR1 SNHLY and CDR2 FYNNEI. Trimming took off 6 bases at V and 14 bases at J, with 14 bases between the two ends. The CDR3 is 11 residues long. The CDR3 sequence: CASRPSGQEFF. CDR3 in DNA: TGTGCCAGCAGGCCTTCGGGGCAGGAGTTCTTC.

The chain employs TRBV14 and TRBJ2-7; tentative D call: TRBD2 (5 bases). CDR3 length: 15 residues. Trimming took 0 bases from V and 0 from J, leaving 9 bases between them. Germline lookup yields CDR1 SGHDN and CDR2 FVKESK. The CDR3 DNA sequence: TGTGCCAGCAGCCAAGAAGGAGGCAACTCCTACGAGCAGTACGTC. Protein product: CASSQEGGNSYEQYV.

The genes are TRBV11-2 and TRBJ2-3, with TRBD1 matching 7 bases. Germline lookup yields CDR1 SGHAT and CDR2 FQNNGV. After removal of 5 bases from V and 0 bases from J, the junction contained 11 bases not matched to a gene. The CDR3 is 17 amino acids. The CDR3 sequence: CASSPRTGQSSTDTQYF. The DNA for the CDR3 is TGTGCCAGCAGCCCCCGGACAGGCCAGTCTAGCACAGATACGCAGTATTTT.

Only a few counts were recorded for this clone. This chain uses TRBV6-5 with TRBJ1-5; 7 bases match TRBD1. This CDR3 is 15 amino acids long. V trimming: 8 bases; J trimming: 5 bases; junction bases outside the gene matches: 12. CDR1 and CDR2 (germline): MNHEY, SVGAGI. CDR3 region: CASSYSFTGDQPQHF. The CDR3, as DNA: TGTGCCAGCTCCTATTCGTTTACAGGGGATCAGCCCCAGCATTTT.

In its sample, this clone was seen a few times. The CDR3 spells CASSLGSLGANVLTF. The CDR3 region has the DNA TGTGCCAGCAGCTTGGGTTCTTTGGGGGCCAACGTCCTGACTTTC. This sequence joins TRBV5-5 and TRBJ2-6, with D unresolved. Germline values: CDR1 SGHKS, CDR2 YYEKEE (reference sequence). The CDR3 has 15 amino acids. Trimming left V 0 bases short and J 4 bases short, with 8 bases between.

V and J are TRBV6-5 and TRBJ2-2, with D possibly matching TRBD2 (6 bases). Germline lookup yields CDR1 MNHEY and CDR2 SVGAGI. Trimming shortened V by 4 bases and J by 3 bases, and 15 bases separated the two germline ends. This CDR3 has 16 residues. CDR3 region: CASSSYRGTYTGELFF. For the CDR3, the DNA is TGTGCCAGCAGTTCCTACCGGGGGACGTACACCGGGGAGCTGTTTTTT.

This clone was recorded many times. This chain uses TRBV29-1 with TRBJ2-4; TRBD1 agrees at 10 bases. The CDR3 totals 14 residues. The V segment lost 7 bases and the J segment 8 bases; nucleotides outside the gene matches: 11. Germline lookup yields CDR1 SQVTM and CDR2 ANQGSEA. The CDR3 spells CSENRDRGTDIQYF. The CDR3 DNA reads TGCAGCGAAAACCGGGACAGGGGTACTGACATTCAGTACTTC. Together with reference TRBV29-1 and TRBJ2-4, the CDR3 gives the full variable domain: SAVISQKPSRDICQRGTSLTIQCQVDSQVTMMFWYRQQPGQSLTLIATANQGSEATYESGFVIDKFPISRPNLTFSTLTVSNMSPEDSSIYLCSENRDRGTDIQYFGAGTRLSVL.

This chain links TRBV13 with TRBJ2-7; a weak D match, TRBD2 (6 bases). The CDR3 is made up of 14 amino acids. CDR1 and CDR2 (germline): PRHDT, FYEKMQ (reference sequence). Trimming removed 5 bases at V and 2 bases at J, with 13 bases between. The CDR3 sequence is CASSEDGTPYEQYV. For the CDR3, the DNA is TGTGCCAGCAGCGAAGACGGGACTCCCTACGAGCAGTACGTC.

The V gene is TRBV15, the J gene TRBJ2-6; D is unclear. Germline loops: CDR1 LNHNV, CDR2 YYDKDF (reference sequence). The V and J ends lost 0 bases and 0 bases respectively, with 3 bases between them. The CDR3 totals 15 residues. This CDR3 is CATSRDNSGANVLTF. CDR3 sequence (DNA): TGTGCCACCAGCAGAGACAACTCTGGGGCCAACGTCCTGACTTTC. Full variable domain (outside the CDR3, taken from reference TRBV15 and TRBJ2-6): DAMVIQNPRYQVTQFGKPVTLSCSQTLNHNVMYWYQQKSSQAPKLLFHYYDKDFNNEADTPDNFQSRRPNTSFCFLDIRSPGLGDTAMYLCATSRDNSGANVLTFGAGSRLTVL.

The chain joins TRBV7-2 to TRBJ2-1; weak D call: TRBD2 (5 bases). The germline V gene has CDR1 SGHTA and CDR2 FQGNSA. Trimming left V 5 bases short and J 3 bases short, with 17 bases between. This CDR3 comprises 16 residues. This CDR3 is CASSRPRAAVYNEQFF. The CDR3 region has the DNA TGTGCCAGCAGCCGCCCTCGAGCGGCGGTCTACAATGAGCAGTTCTTC.